These T cell receptor beta chains were read from a single sample in a study of T cell changes during pregnancy in multiple sclerosis. Profiling relied on immunoSEQ multiplex PCR, and the TCRdb table lists in-frame clones only, not all of them. The table has 84,000 or so clones, 94% seen once. The sequenced sample was peripheral blood, obtained in the third trimester of pregnancy. The source of these receptors is a female donor with multiple sclerosis, enrolled in a pregnancy study. Both conserved end residues are part of each CDR3. Each record gives: CDR3 length, J gene, clone size, D gene, V gene, CDR3 DNA, CDR3 protein. A D gene is named only where the DNA matches it firmly. Not every row has a clone size; where given, it reads once, few, many or a size class.

CDR3 length: 19
J gene: TRBJ2-1
clone size: NA
D gene: TRBD1
V gene: TRBV4-1
CDR3 DNA: TGCGCCAGCAGCCAAGATGGCCCCCCGGACAGGGCTATCTACAATGAGCAGTTCTTC
CDR3 protein: CASSQDGPPDRAIYNEQFF

CDR3 length: 14
J gene: TRBJ1-1
clone size: NA
D gene: NA
V gene: TRBV5-1
CDR3 DNA: TGCGCCAGCAGCTCGACAGCAACCAACACTGAAGCTTTCTTT
CDR3 protein: CASSSTATNTEAFF

CDR3 length: 16
J gene: TRBJ2-3
clone size: NA
D gene: TRBD2
V gene: TRBV5-5
CDR3 DNA: TGTGCCAGCAGCTTGGCTAGCGGGGGACTCACAGATACGCAGTATTTT
CDR3 protein: CASSLASGGLTDTQYF

CDR3 length: 16
J gene: TRBJ1-2
clone size: NA
D gene: TRBD1
V gene: TRBV5-6
CDR3 DNA: TGTGCCAGCAGCGCCCGGACAGGGAGTAAAAACTATGGCTACACCTTC
CDR3 protein: CASSARTGSKNYGYTF

CDR3 length: 15
J gene: TRBJ2-3
clone size: NA
D gene: TRBD2
V gene: TRBV2
CDR3 DNA: TGTGCCAGCAGTGGCAGCGGGGGGGGCGTAGATACGCAGTATTTT
CDR3 protein: CASSGSGGGVDTQYF

CDR3 length: 15
J gene: TRBJ2-7
clone size: NA
D gene: TRBD2
V gene: TRBV7-9
CDR3 DNA: TGTGCCAGCAGCTTACGTCGGGGGGATTCCTACGAGCAGTACTTC
CDR3 protein: CASSLRRGDSYEQYF

CDR3 length: 15
J gene: TRBJ2-3
clone size: NA
D gene: NA
V gene: TRBV7-3
CDR3 DNA: TGTGCCAGCAGCTTGGGACACCGTCTCACAGATACGCAGTATTTT
CDR3 protein: CASSLGHRLTDTQYF

CDR3 length: 17
J gene: TRBJ2-2
clone size: NA
D gene: NA
V gene: TRBV9
CDR3 DNA: TGTGCCAGCAGCGTAGGTAGCGATCCCACGAACACCGGGGAGCTGTTTTTT
CDR3 protein: CASSVGSDPTNTGELFF

CDR3 length: 13
J gene: TRBJ2-7
clone size: NA
D gene: NA
V gene: TRBV14
CDR3 DNA: TGTGCCAGCAGCCACGCAGGGGCCTACGAGCAGTACTTC
CDR3 protein: CASSHAGAYEQYF

CDR3 length: 14
J gene: TRBJ2-3
clone size: NA
D gene: NA
V gene: TRBV9
CDR3 DNA: TGTGCCAGCAGCCACATCTCTAGCACAGATACGCAGTATTTT
CDR3 protein: CASSHISSTDTQYF

CDR3 length: 13
J gene: TRBJ1-5
clone size: NA
D gene: NA
V gene: TRBV19
CDR3 DNA: TGTGCCAGTAGTATGTACAGGGATCAGCCCCAGCATTTT
CDR3 protein: CASSMYRDQPQHF

CDR3 length: 15
J gene: TRBJ1-5
clone size: once
D gene: NA
V gene: TRBV18
CDR3 DNA: TGTGCCAGCTCTCGAAAGGCGGGGGCCGGCCAGCCCCAGCATTTT
CDR3 protein: CASSRKAGAGQPQHF

CDR3 length: 13
J gene: TRBJ2-7
clone size: NA
D gene: NA
V gene: TRBV2
CDR3 DNA: TGTGCCAGCAGTGTTAGCAGGGGTTACGAGCAGTACTTC
CDR3 protein: CASSVSRGYEQYF

CDR3 length: 14
J gene: TRBJ1-6
clone size: NA
D gene: NA
V gene: TRBV19
CDR3 DNA: TGTGCCAGTAGTAAACAGGGCAGTGGTTCACCCCTCCACTTT
CDR3 protein: CASSKQGSGSPLHF

CDR3 length: 14
J gene: TRBJ2-1
clone size: few
D gene: TRBD1
V gene: TRBV2
CDR3 DNA: TGTGCCAGCAGACGGGACAGGGCTTACAATGAGCAGTTCTTC
CDR3 protein: CASRRDRAYNEQFF

CDR3 length: 13
J gene: TRBJ2-7
clone size: NA
D gene: TRBD1
V gene: TRBV5-1
CDR3 DNA: TGCGCCAGCAGGGGTCAGGGGGCAGTCGAGCAGTACTTC
CDR3 protein: CASRGQGAVEQYF

CDR3 length: 14
J gene: TRBJ1-4
clone size: NA
D gene: NA
V gene: TRBV29-1
CDR3 DNA: TGCAGCGTTGAAGTCCAGGGGCATAATGAAAAACTGTTTTTT
CDR3 protein: CSVEVQGHNEKLFF

CDR3 length: 14
J gene: TRBJ1-1
clone size: NA
D gene: TRBD1
V gene: TRBV2
CDR3 DNA: TGTGCCAGCAGGTCGTTAGGGGGCGGACCTGAAGCTTTCTTT
CDR3 protein: CASRSLGGGPEAFF

CDR3 length: 15
J gene: TRBJ1-4
clone size: NA
D gene: NA
V gene: TRBV5-1
CDR3 DNA: TGCGCCAGCAGCGGCACAGGGCTAAGGGATGAAAAACTGTTTTTT
CDR3 protein: CASSGTGLRDEKLFF

CDR3 length: 11
J gene: TRBJ1-1
clone size: NA
D gene: NA
V gene: TRBV6-5
CDR3 DNA: TGTGCCAGCCGACAAGGTGCTGAAGCTTTCTTT
CDR3 protein: CASRQGAEAFF

CDR3 length: 13
J gene: TRBJ1-4
clone size: once
D gene: NA
V gene: TRBV25-1
CDR3 DNA: TGTGCCAGCACCCGGCCGGGAGCCGAAAAACTGTTTTTT
CDR3 protein: CASTRPGAEKLFF

CDR3 length: 16
J gene: TRBJ2-4
clone size: NA
D gene: NA
V gene: TRBV6-5
CDR3 DNA: TGTGCCAGCAGTTACTCACCCCTTAGAGCCAAAAACATTCAGTACTTC
CDR3 protein: CASSYSPLRAKNIQYF

CDR3 length: 18
J gene: TRBJ2-1
clone size: NA
D gene: TRBD2
V gene: TRBV5-1
CDR3 DNA: TGCGCCAGCAGCTTGAGGGTTAGCGGGCGGAGCTCCTACAATGAGCAGTTCTTC
CDR3 protein: CASSLRVSGRSSYNEQFF

CDR3 length: 13
J gene: TRBJ2-1
clone size: NA
D gene: TRBD2
V gene: TRBV27
CDR3 DNA: TGTGCCAGCAGTCCGGGGACTAGCCATGAGCAGTTCTTC
CDR3 protein: CASSPGTSHEQFF

CDR3 length: 14
J gene: TRBJ2-7
clone size: NA
D gene: NA
V gene: TRBV19
CDR3 DNA: TGTGCCAGTAGTCCCGCCCAACAGGGCTACGAGCAGTACTTC
CDR3 protein: CASSPAQQGYEQYF

CDR3 length: 13
J gene: TRBJ1-2
clone size: NA
D gene: NA
V gene: TRBV19
CDR3 DNA: TGTGCCAGTAGTGCGGCAGTTAACTATGGCTACACCTTC
CDR3 protein: CASSAAVNYGYTF

CDR3 length: 15
J gene: TRBJ2-5
clone size: once
D gene: TRBD2
V gene: TRBV11-2
CDR3 DNA: TGTGCCAGCAGCTTAGGCGGGGGGGAACAAGAGACCCAGTACTTC
CDR3 protein: CASSLGGGEQETQYF

CDR3 length: 14
J gene: TRBJ1-2
clone size: NA
D gene: NA
V gene: TRBV15
CDR3 DNA: TGTGCCACCAGCAGAGCTGGGGGCGGCTATGGCTACACCTTC
CDR3 protein: CATSRAGGGYGYTF

CDR3 length: 14
J gene: TRBJ1-1
clone size: NA
D gene: NA
V gene: TRBV7-8
CDR3 DNA: TGTGCCAGCAGCCCCCAGGAAATCAACACTGAAGCTTTCTTT
CDR3 protein: CASSPQEINTEAFF

CDR3 length: 13
J gene: TRBJ1-1
clone size: NA
D gene: NA
V gene: TRBV29-1
CDR3 DNA: TGCAGCGTTGAAGCCTTCTACAACACTGAAGCTTTCTTT
CDR3 protein: CSVEAFYNTEAFF

CDR3 length: 14
J gene: TRBJ2-7
clone size: NA
D gene: NA
V gene: TRBV9
CDR3 DNA: TGTGCCAGCAGCGCACAGGGTTCCCCCTACGAGCAGTACTTC
CDR3 protein: CASSAQGSPYEQYF

CDR3 length: 11
J gene: TRBJ1-2
clone size: NA
D gene: NA
V gene: TRBV20-1
CDR3 DNA: TGCAGTGCTAGAGTCGACTATGGCTACACCTTC
CDR3 protein: CSARVDYGYTF

CDR3 length: 14
J gene: TRBJ2-7
clone size: NA
D gene: NA
V gene: TRBV13
CDR3 DNA: TGTGCCAGCAGCGGCGGACGGACTTCCTACGAGCAGTACTTC
CDR3 protein: CASSGGRTSYEQYF

CDR3 length: 15
J gene: TRBJ1-1
clone size: once
D gene: NA
V gene: TRBV30
CDR3 DNA: TGTGCCTGGAGTGTACGGCAGGGGAGAAACACTGAAGCTTTCTTT
CDR3 protein: CAWSVRQGRNTEAFF

CDR3 length: 16
J gene: TRBJ1-2
clone size: NA
D gene: NA
V gene: TRBV13
CDR3 DNA: TGTGCCAGCAGCTCCGGCAGGTCAGGGACTAACTATGGCTACACCTTC
CDR3 protein: CASSSGRSGTNYGYTF

CDR3 length: 14
J gene: TRBJ2-2
clone size: NA
D gene: TRBD2
V gene: TRBV6-5
CDR3 DNA: TGTGCCAGCAGGGGAGGGCTAAACACCGGGGAGCTGTTTTTT
CDR3 protein: CASRGGLNTGELFF

CDR3 length: 13
J gene: TRBJ1-2
clone size: NA
D gene: NA
V gene: TRBV15
CDR3 DNA: TGTGCCACCAGCAGCCATCGGGGGGATGGCTACACCTTC
CDR3 protein: CATSSHRGDGYTF

CDR3 length: 17
J gene: TRBJ2-1
clone size: NA
D gene: TRBD2
V gene: TRBV9
CDR3 DNA: TGTGCCAGCAGTCGTGCCAGCGGGGGGGCCTTACTCAATGAGCAGTTCTTC
CDR3 protein: CASSRASGGALLNEQFF

CDR3 length: 12
J gene: TRBJ2-7
clone size: NA
D gene: NA
V gene: TRBV6-5
CDR3 DNA: TGTGCCAGCGCGGACAGTACCTACGAGCAGTACTTC
CDR3 protein: CASADSTYEQYF

CDR3 length: 14
J gene: TRBJ1-2
clone size: NA
D gene: TRBD1
V gene: TRBV29-1
CDR3 DNA: TGCAGCGTTGCTCCCTTGACAGGGGAAGCGAGCTACACCTTC
CDR3 protein: CSVAPLTGEASYTF

CDR3 length: 15
J gene: TRBJ2-1
clone size: NA
D gene: TRBD2
V gene: TRBV7-8
CDR3 DNA: TGTGCCAGCAGCTTAGGGCTAGCGGGGAGGCTCATACAGTTCTTC
CDR3 protein: CASSLGLAGRLIQFF

CDR3 length: 14
J gene: TRBJ1-2
clone size: once
D gene: TRBD1
V gene: TRBV11-2
CDR3 DNA: TGTGCCAGCAGCGTTGGACAGGGGAACTATGGCTACACCTTC
CDR3 protein: CASSVGQGNYGYTF

CDR3 length: 16
J gene: TRBJ2-1
clone size: NA
D gene: TRBD2
V gene: TRBV5-4
CDR3 DNA: TGTGCCAGCAGCTTACGACTAGCGGGGGTTCACAATGAGCAGTTCTTC
CDR3 protein: CASSLRLAGVHNEQFF

CDR3 length: 15
J gene: TRBJ1-4
clone size: NA
D gene: NA
V gene: TRBV19
CDR3 DNA: TGTGCCAGTAGTAACTCCGGAGGACGTAATGAAAAACTGTTTTTT
CDR3 protein: CASSNSGGRNEKLFF

CDR3 length: 13
J gene: TRBJ1-2
clone size: NA
D gene: NA
V gene: TRBV7-3
CDR3 DNA: TGTGCCAGCAGCCTCCGAGGGGGGGTCGGCTACACCTTC
CDR3 protein: CASSLRGGVGYTF

CDR3 length: 17
J gene: TRBJ2-3
clone size: NA
D gene: TRBD2
V gene: TRBV5-1
CDR3 DNA: TGCGCCAGCAGCTCTCTAGCGGGGGGGAGGAGCACAGATACGCAGTATTTT
CDR3 protein: CASSSLAGGRSTDTQYF

CDR3 length: 17
J gene: TRBJ2-3
clone size: NA
D gene: TRBD2
V gene: TRBV10-3
CDR3 DNA: TGTGCCATCAGTCTTACCGGGACTAGCAGGGACACAGATACGCAGTATTTT
CDR3 protein: CAISLTGTSRDTDTQYF

CDR3 length: 12
J gene: TRBJ2-5
clone size: NA
D gene: NA
V gene: TRBV30
CDR3 DNA: TGTGCCAGCAACGCCGGGGTTGAGACCCAGTACTTC
CDR3 protein: CASNAGVETQYF

CDR3 length: 15
J gene: TRBJ2-7
clone size: NA
D gene: TRBD2
V gene: TRBV7-8
CDR3 DNA: TGTGCCAGCAGCTCCCCGGGAGGATATAACTACGAGCAGTACTTC
CDR3 protein: CASSSPGGYNYEQYF

CDR3 length: 17
J gene: TRBJ2-1
clone size: NA
D gene: TRBD2
V gene: TRBV27
CDR3 DNA: TGTGCCAGCAGTTTACCGACTAGCGGGGGGATCTACAATGAGCAGTTCTTC
CDR3 protein: CASSLPTSGGIYNEQFF

CDR3 length: 14
J gene: TRBJ1-5
clone size: NA
D gene: NA
V gene: TRBV27
CDR3 DNA: TGTGCCAGCAGCCGAAGGGGGATCGGGCAGCCCCAGCATTTT
CDR3 protein: CASSRRGIGQPQHF